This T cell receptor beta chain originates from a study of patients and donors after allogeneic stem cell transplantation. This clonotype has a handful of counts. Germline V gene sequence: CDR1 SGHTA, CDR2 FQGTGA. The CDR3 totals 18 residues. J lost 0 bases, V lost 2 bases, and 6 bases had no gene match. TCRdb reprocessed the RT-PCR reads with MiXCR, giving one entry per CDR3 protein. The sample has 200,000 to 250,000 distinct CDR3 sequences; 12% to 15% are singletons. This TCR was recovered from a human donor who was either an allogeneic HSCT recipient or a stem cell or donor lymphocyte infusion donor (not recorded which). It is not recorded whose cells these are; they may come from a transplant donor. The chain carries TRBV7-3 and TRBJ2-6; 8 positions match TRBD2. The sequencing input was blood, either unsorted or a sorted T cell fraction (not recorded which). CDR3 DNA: TGTGCCAGCAGCTTATTCGGGACTAGGTCCTCTGGGGCCAACGTCCTGACTTTC. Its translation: CASSLFGTRSSGANVLTF.